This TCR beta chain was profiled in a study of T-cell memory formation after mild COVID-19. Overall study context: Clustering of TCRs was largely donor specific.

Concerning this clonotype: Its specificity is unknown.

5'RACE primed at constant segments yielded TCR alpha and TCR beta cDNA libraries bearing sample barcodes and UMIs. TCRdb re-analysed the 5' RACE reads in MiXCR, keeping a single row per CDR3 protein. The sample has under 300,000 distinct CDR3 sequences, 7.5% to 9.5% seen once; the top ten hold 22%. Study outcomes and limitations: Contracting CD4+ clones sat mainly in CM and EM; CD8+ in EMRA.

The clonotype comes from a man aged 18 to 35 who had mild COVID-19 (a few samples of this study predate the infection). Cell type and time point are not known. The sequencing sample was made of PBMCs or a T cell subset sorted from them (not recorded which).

The CDR3 nucleotides read TGTGCCAGCAGTCTTGGACTAGCGGAAGAAGAGACCCAGTACTTC. The encoded protein is CASSLGLAEEETQYF. The gene calls are TRBV6-2 or TRBV6-3 and TRBJ2-5; 10 bases align to TRBD2. The J segment lost 3 bases and the V segment lost 5 bases, leaving 6 bases of the junction unmatched. Germline loops: CDR1 MNHEY, CDR2 SVGEGT. This CDR3 contains 15 residues.